The sample holds many counts of the clone carrying this T cell receptor beta chain. The data are from a study of early T cells in non-severe SARS-CoV-2 infection. TCRdb ran MiXCR on the 5' RACE reads and lists one entry per CDR3 protein. In the table there are approximately 67,000 distinct CDR3 sequences, around 10% of which are singletons. The CDR3 has 13 residues. Germline V gene data show CDR1 as MNHNS and CDR2 as SASEGT. V lost 4 bases and J 2 bases, leaving 9 bases between the germline ends. Sequenced: whole blood. This rearrangement joins TRBV6-1 to TRBJ2-7; D not resolved. The TCR sequence derives from an adult who was a healthcare worker with PCR-confirmed SARS-CoV-2 infection or an uninfected control (not recorded which). Written as DNA, the CDR3 is TGTGCCAGCAGTGTAAACAGTGCCTACGAGCAGTACTTC. Protein: CASSVNSAYEQYF.